Listed here are 20 T cell receptor beta chains from one sample, sequenced in a study of blood T cell repertoires in COVID-19. TCRdb's table, derived via immunoSEQ multiplex PCR, lists solely in-frame clones and lacks some. Of over 250,000 clones in the sample, 80% to 90% were seen once. The sample was PBMCs or T cells enriched from blood (not recorded which). The receptors stem from a woman in her late teens or twenties who had recovered from COVID-19.

The V and J genes are TRBV7-8 and TRBJ2-5; 12 nucleotides align to TRBD2. V lost 5 bases and J lost 0; bases outside the gene matches: 1. Germline V CDR1 and CDR2: SGHVS, FQNEAQ. This CDR3 is built from 15 residues. CDR3 protein: CASSRTSGDQETQYF. DNA for the CDR3: TGTGCCAGCAGCCGGACTAGCGGGGACCAAGAGACCCAGTACTTC.

As to this clone: Distinct nucleotide sequences in the sample also encode this CDR3. CDR3 sequence: CSASRGYEQYF. CDR3 bases: TGCAGTGCTAGCAGGGGCTACGAGCAGTACTTC. The V gene is TRBV20-1, the J gene TRBJ2-7; D might be TRBD1 (6 bases). From germline, CDR1 is DFQATT and CDR2 SNEGSKA (reference sequence). The CDR3 runs to 11 residues. The V gene lost 3 bases and the J gene lost 3 bases, with 6 bases spanning the gap.

The V gene is TRBV7-3, the J gene TRBJ2-1; TRBD2 agrees at 9 bases. V was pared by 4 bases and J by 2 bases, with 9 bases of the junction left unmatched. The CDR3 totals 17 residues. Germline CDR1 reads SGHTA; CDR2 reads FQGTGA. CDR3 sequence reads: CASSSLPGGGAYNEQFF. The CDR3 DNA is TGTGCCAGCAGCTCGCTCCCCGGCGGGGGGGCCTACAATGAGCAGTTCTTC.

The chain uses TRBV19 and TRBJ2-3; 7 nucleotides agree with TRBD2. Germline V gene data show CDR1 as LNHDA and CDR2 as SQIVND (reference sequence). V trimming: 6 bases; J trimming: 3 bases; junction bases outside the gene matches: 9. This CDR3 spans 15 amino acids. CDR3 DNA: TGTGCCAGTAGCGCGGGAGTGCCGCCTACAGATACGCAGTATTTT. Amino acids: CASSAGVPPTDTQYF.

The V and J genes are TRBV7-8 and TRBJ2-2; 8 bases align to TRBD1. This CDR3 is 17 amino acids long. The germline CDR1 and CDR2 sequences are SGHVS and FQNEAQ. The V gene end was trimmed by 5 bases and the J gene end by 6 bases; junction bases not matched to a gene: 14. CDR3 in amino acids: CASSAPPGQADPGELFF. CDR3 coding DNA: TGTGCCAGCAGCGCCCCTCCGGGACAGGCTGATCCCGGGGAGCTGTTTTTT.

The V and J genes are TRBV6-5 and TRBJ1-2; a weak D match, TRBD1 (6 bases). V lost 6 bases and J 6 bases, leaving 17 bases between the germline ends. Germline V gives CDR1 MNHEY, CDR2 SVGAGI. The CDR3 totals 14 residues. CDR3 loop: CASRARTGLNGYTF. The DNA of the CDR3 is TGTGCCAGCAGGGCCCGAACAGGGTTAAATGGCTACACCTTC.

CDR3 protein: CASSMWSTGYTF. The CDR3 nucleotides read TGTGCCAGTAGTATGTGGAGCACCGGCTACACCTTC. The chain joins TRBV19 to TRBJ1-2; D gene unclear. Trimming pared 3 bases from V and 8 bases from J, leaving 10 bases between. The CDR3 has 12 residues. Germline V lookup: CDR1 LNHDA, CDR2 SQIVND (reference sequence).

V gene TRBV28 combines with J gene TRBJ2-1, with TRBD2 as a possible D gene (6 bases). With 7 bases removed from V and 4 bases from J, the gap between germline ends came to 20 bases. Germline V CDR1 and CDR2: MDHEN, SYDVKM. CDR3 length equals 16 residues. The CDR3 nucleotides read TGTGCCAGCACCCCGGTTGCGTGGGAGGTTTACAATGAGCAGTTCTTC. Its translation is CASTPVAWEVYNEQFF.

V usage is TRBV6-5 and J usage is TRBJ2-7; 7 nucleotides align to TRBD2. The CDR3 totals 13 residues. Germline V gene lookup returns CDR1 MNHEY and CDR2 SVGAGI. Germline trimming cut 10 bases from V and 6 bases from J; bases unmatched to any gene: 12. This chain's CDR3 is CATQREGGLEQYF. In DNA form, the CDR3 reads TGTGCCACACAGAGGGAGGGAGGGCTCGAGCAGTACTTC.

This clone was observed once. The rearrangement uses TRBV7-4 and TRBJ1-4; 9 nucleotides align to TRBD1. With V trimmed by 1 base and J by 0 bases, 12 bases remained unmatched. Germline V gene lookup returns CDR1 SGHVT and CDR2 SQSDAQ. This CDR3 comprises 20 residues. CDR3 sequence (DNA): TGTGCCAGCAGCTTAGACCCCCCGGGACAGGGTCTTGCAACTAATGAAAAACTGTTTTTT. Encoded protein: CASSLDPPGQGLATNEKLFF.

The V gene is TRBV6-5, the J gene TRBJ2-7, with 8 positions matching TRBD2. CDR1 is MNHEY and CDR2 is SVGAGI in the germline V gene. With 0 bases clipped from V and 6 bases from J, the junction kept 4 bases outside the gene matches. The CDR3 length is 14 residues. CDR3 coding DNA: TGTGCCAGCAGTTACTCTAGCGGGGTGGGCGAGCAGTACTTC. Its protein is CASSYSSGVGEQYF.

The chain is built from TRBV5-1 and TRBJ2-7; tentative D call: TRBD1 (5 bases). The CDR3 runs 15 residues. V lost 2 bases, J lost 5 bases, and 17 bases lay in between. Per germline, CDR1 SGHRS and CDR2 YFSETQ. The CDR3: CASSFSTGGLNEQYF. The CDR3 DNA is TGCGCCAGCAGCTTCTCCACAGGCGGATTAAACGAGCAGTACTTC. Full variable domain (remainder filled in from reference TRBV5-1 and TRBJ2-7): KAGVTQTPRYLIKTRGQQVTLSCSPISGHRSVSWYQQTPGQGLQFLFEYFSETQRNKGNFPGRFSGRQFSNSRSEMNVSTLELGDSALYLCASSFSTGGLNEQYFGPGTRLTVT.

V and J are TRBV28 and TRBJ2-5, with 7 bases identical to TRBD2. Germline V gene sequence: CDR1 MDHEN, CDR2 SYDVKM. V was pared by 7 bases and J by 7 bases, with 12 bases of the junction left unmatched. CDR3 length: 14 residues. The CDR3 protein is CASTKGGAQPTQYF. The CDR3 nucleotides read TGTGCCAGCACCAAGGGAGGGGCGCAACCGACCCAGTACTTC. The full variable domain, with the rest looked up from reference TRBV28 and TRBJ2-5, is DVKVTQSSRYLVKRTGEKVFLECVQDMDHENMFWYRQDPGLGLRLIYFSYDVKMKEKGDIPEGYSVSREKKERFSLILESASTNQTSMYLCASTKGGAQPTQYFGPGTRLLVL.

The CDR3 DNA follows: TGTGCCAGTAGTCGTGGGACAAGGAGCGAATATGAGCAGTTCTTC. It specifies CASSRGTRSEYEQFF. V and J are TRBV19 and TRBJ2-1; possibly TRBD1 for D (6 bases). Per the germline V gene, CDR1 is LNHDA and CDR2 is SQIVND (reference sequence). The CDR3 length is 15 residues. V lost 5 bases, J lost 8 bases, and 19 bases lay in between.

This clone was detected only once. The chain links TRBV7-2 to TRBJ2-3; perhaps TRBD2 as D (6 bases). Germline values: CDR1 SGHTA, CDR2 FQGNSA. V shed 6 bases and J shed 4 bases, with 11 bases lying between them. The CDR3 has 13 amino acids. The CDR3 sequence: CASRPTSSDTQYF. The CDR3, as DNA: TGTGCCAGCAGACCCACTAGCTCAGATACGCAGTATTTT.

V usage is TRBV5-1 and J usage is TRBJ2-7; 8 bases align to TRBD1. Germline V lookup: CDR1 SGHRS, CDR2 YFSETQ. V shed 4 bases, J shed 0 bases, and the junction held 15 bases outside the gene matches. The CDR3 sequence is 18 residues long. CDR3 in amino acids: CASSHGGGWDRFSYEQYF. Written as DNA, the CDR3 is TGCGCCAGCAGCCATGGAGGGGGTTGGGACAGGTTCTCCTACGAGCAGTACTTC.

The rearrangement joins TRBV19 to TRBJ1-3; D ambiguous. This CDR3 contains 14 residues. V gave up 1 base and J gave up 2 bases, with 6 bases separating them. The germline gives CDR1 LNHDA, CDR2 SQIVND (reference sequence). The DNA for the CDR3 is TGTGCCAGTAGTATAGGCGGAGCTGGAAACACCATATATTTT. Translation gives CASSIGGAGNTIYF. The entire variable domain, with the rest obtained from reference TRBV19 and TRBJ1-3, is as follows: DGGITQSPKYLFRKEGQNVTLSCEQNLNHDAMYWYRQDPGQGLRLIYYSQIVNDFQKGDIAEGYSVSREKKESFPLTVTSAQKNPTAFYLCASSIGGAGNTIYFGEGSWLTVV.

DNA of the CDR3: TGTGCCAGCAGCTTAGGACTAGCGGGCACAGATACGCAGTATTTT. Translated, it gives CASSLGLAGTDTQYF. V is TRBV7-2 and J is TRBJ2-3; TRBD2 aligns across 9 bases. From germline, CDR1 is SGHTA and CDR2 FQGNSA. Losses at the gene ends were 1 base for V and 1 base for J; bases not matched to a gene: 0. CDR3 size: 15 residues. The full variable domain, rest sourced from reference TRBV7-2 and TRBJ2-3, is GAGVSQSPSNKVTEKGKDVELRCDPISGHTALYWYRQSLGQGLEFLIYFQGNSAPDKSGLPSDRFSAERTGGSVSTLTIQRTQQEDSAVYLCASSLGLAGTDTQYFGPGTRLTVL.

The genes are TRBV11-2 and TRBJ2-7; the match to TRBD2 covers 8 bases. This CDR3 region has 18 residues. CDR1 is SGHAT, CDR2 FQNNGV, per germline. The V gene end was trimmed by 5 bases and the J gene end by 0 bases; junction bases not matched to a gene: 15. CDR3 nucleotides: TGTGCCAGCAGCCACGGGAGGGAAGCGGGGATTAGCTCCTACGAGCAGTACTTC. This codes for CASSHGREAGISSYEQYF.

V and J are TRBV19 and TRBJ1-1; no firm D call. Trimming shortened V by 3 bases and J by 0 bases, and 8 bases separated the two germline ends. The CDR3 loop spans 14 amino acids. Germline values: CDR1 LNHDA, CDR2 SQIVND (reference sequence). CDR3 DNA: TGTGCCAGTAGTATCGCGGCAGTGAACACTGAAGCTTTCTTT. It encodes CASSIAAVNTEAFF.